This TCR beta chain was sequenced for a study of blood T cell repertoires in COVID-19. Study as a whole: Sources were T cells, B-cell-depleted T cells, or PBMCs; the material itself was cDNA or gDNA.

Contact with a PCR-confirmed or clinician-diagnosed COVID-19 case occurred within 2 weeks of entry. Data came from immunoSEQ multiplex PCR; TCRdb stores just in-frame clones and leaves some out. The data contain hundreds of thousands of clones, 83% of them singletons. Germline lookup yields CDR1 MGHRA and CDR2 YSYEKL. V lost 6 bases and J 0 bases, leaving 11 bases between the germline ends. The CDR3 consists of 14 residues. The V and J genes are TRBV4-1 and TRBJ1-1; TRBD1 might be the D (5 bases). The sequence derives from a woman aged 45-60 years who had been exposed to COVID-19. The specimen was PBMCs or T cells enriched from blood (not recorded which). CDR3 region: CASSQGFMNTEAFF. The CDR3 DNA follows: TGCGCCAGCAGTCAGGGATTCATGAACACTGAAGCTTTCTTT.